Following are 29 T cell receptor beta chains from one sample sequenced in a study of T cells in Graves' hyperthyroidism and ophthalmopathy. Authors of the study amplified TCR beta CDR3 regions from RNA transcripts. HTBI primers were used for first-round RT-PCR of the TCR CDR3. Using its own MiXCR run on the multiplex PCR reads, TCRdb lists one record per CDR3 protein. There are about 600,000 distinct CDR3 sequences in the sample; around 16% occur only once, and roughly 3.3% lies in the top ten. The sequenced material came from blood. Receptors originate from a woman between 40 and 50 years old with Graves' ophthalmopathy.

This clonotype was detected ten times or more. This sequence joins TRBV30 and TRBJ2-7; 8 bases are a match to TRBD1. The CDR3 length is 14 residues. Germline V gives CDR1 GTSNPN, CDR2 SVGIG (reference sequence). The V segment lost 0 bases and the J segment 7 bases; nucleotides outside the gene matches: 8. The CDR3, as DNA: TGTGCCTGGAGTGTACTGCAGGGGGCGGGGGAGCAGTACTTC. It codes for CAWSVLQGAGEQYF.

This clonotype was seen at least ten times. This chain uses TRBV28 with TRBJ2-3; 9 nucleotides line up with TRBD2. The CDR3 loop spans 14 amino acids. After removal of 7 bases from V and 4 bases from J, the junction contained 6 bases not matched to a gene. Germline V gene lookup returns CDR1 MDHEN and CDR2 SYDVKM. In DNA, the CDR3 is TGTGCCAGCAATAGCGGGAGCTTTGCAGATACGCAGTATTTT. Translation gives CASNSGSFADTQYF.

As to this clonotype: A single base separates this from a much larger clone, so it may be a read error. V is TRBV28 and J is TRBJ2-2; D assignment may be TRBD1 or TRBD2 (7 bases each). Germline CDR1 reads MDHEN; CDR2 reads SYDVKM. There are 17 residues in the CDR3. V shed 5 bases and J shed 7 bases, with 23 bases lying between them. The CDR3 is CASSTGGQRLLIGELFF. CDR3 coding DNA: TGTGCCAGCAGTACGGGGGGACAGCGATTACTCATCGGGGAGCTGTTTTTT.

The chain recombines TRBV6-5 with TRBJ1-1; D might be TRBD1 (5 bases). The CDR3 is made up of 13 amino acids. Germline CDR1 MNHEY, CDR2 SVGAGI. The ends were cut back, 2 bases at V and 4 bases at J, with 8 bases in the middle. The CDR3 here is CASSYLQGTEAFF. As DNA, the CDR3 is TGTGCCAGCAGTTACCTTCAGGGCACTGAAGCTTTCTTT.

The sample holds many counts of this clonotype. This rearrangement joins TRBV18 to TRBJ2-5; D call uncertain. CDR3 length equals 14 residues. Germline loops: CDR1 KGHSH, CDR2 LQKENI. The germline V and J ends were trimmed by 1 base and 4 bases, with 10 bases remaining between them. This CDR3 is CASSPLKGGETQYF. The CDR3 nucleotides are TGTGCCAGCTCACCACTAAAGGGTGGAGAGACCCAGTACTTC.

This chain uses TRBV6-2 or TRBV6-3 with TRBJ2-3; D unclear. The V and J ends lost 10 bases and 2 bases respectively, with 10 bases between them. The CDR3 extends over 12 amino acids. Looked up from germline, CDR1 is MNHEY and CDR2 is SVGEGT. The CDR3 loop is CATRFNTDTQYF. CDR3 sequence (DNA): TGTGCCACCCGATTCAACACAGATACGCAGTATTTT.

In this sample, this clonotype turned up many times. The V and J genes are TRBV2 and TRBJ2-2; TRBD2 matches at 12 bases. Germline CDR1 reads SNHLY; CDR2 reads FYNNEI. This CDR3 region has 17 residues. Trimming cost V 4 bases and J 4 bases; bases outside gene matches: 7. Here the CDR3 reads CASSAWTSGKGTGELFF. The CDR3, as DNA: TGTGCCAGCAGTGCCTGGACTAGCGGGAAAGGCACCGGGGAGCTGTTTTTT.

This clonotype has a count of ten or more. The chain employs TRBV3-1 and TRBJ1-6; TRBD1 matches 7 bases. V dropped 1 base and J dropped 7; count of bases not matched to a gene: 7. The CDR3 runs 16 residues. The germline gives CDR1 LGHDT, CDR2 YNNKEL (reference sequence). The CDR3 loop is CASSQGAGGWNSPLHF. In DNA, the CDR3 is TGTGCCAGCAGCCAAGGGGCAGGGGGTTGGAATTCACCCCTCCACTTT.

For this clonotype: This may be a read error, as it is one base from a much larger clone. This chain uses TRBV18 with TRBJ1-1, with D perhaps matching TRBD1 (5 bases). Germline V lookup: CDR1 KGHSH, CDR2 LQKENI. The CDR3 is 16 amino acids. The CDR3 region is CAGSRIGQGGSTEAFF. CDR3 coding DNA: TGTGCCGGCTCACGAATCGGCCAGGGAGGAAGCACTGAAGCTTTCTTT. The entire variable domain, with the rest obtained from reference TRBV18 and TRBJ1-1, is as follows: NAGVMQNPRHLVRRRGQEARLRCSPMKGHSHVYWYRQLPEEGLKFMVYLQKENIIDESGMPKERFSAEFPKEGPSILRIQQVVRGDSAAYFCAGSRIGQGGSTEAFFGQGTRLTVV.

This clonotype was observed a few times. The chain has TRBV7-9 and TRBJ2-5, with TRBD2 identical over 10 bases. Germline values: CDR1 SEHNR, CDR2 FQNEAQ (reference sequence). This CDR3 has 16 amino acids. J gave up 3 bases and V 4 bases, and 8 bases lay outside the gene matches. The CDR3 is CASSSPLAGAEETQYF. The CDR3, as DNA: TGTGCCAGCAGCTCCCCCCTAGCGGGGGCGGAAGAGACCCAGTACTTC.

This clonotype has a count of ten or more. CDR3 sequence reads: CATKLGRFQEQYF. The CDR3 DNA reads as TGTGCCACCAAACTGGGGCGGTTTCAGGAGCAGTACTTC. The chain carries TRBV10-3 and TRBJ2-7; D is perhaps TRBD1 (5 bases). From germline, CDR1 is ENHRY and CDR2 SYGVKD. The CDR3 is 13 residues long. With 10 bases removed from V and 7 bases from J, the gap between germline ends came to 20 bases.

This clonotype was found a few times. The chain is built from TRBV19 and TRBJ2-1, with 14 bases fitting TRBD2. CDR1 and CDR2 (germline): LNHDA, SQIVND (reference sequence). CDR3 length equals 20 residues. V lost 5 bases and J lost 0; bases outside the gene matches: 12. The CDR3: CASSAGGLAGGPSSYNEQFF. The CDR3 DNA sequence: TGTGCCAGTAGTGCCGGAGGACTAGCGGGAGGACCAAGCTCCTACAATGAGCAGTTCTTC.

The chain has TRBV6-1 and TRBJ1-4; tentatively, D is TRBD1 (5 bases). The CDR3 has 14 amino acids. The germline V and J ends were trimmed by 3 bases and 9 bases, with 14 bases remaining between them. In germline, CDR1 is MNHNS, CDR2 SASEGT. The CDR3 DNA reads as TGTGCCAGCAGTGATGGGGACGGTACAAAAAAACTGTTTTTT. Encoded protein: CASSDGDGTKKLFF.

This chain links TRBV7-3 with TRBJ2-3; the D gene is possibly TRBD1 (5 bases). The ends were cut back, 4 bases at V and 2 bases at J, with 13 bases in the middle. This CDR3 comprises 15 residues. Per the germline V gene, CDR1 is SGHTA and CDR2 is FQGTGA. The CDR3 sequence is CASSSGPTLTDTQYF. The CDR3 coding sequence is TGTGCCAGCAGCTCAGGGCCCACCCTCACAGATACGCAGTATTTT.

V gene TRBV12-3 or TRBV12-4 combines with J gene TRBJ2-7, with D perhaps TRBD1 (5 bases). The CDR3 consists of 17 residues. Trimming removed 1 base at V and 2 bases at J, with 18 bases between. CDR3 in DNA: TGTGCCAGCAGTTTAGGATCCAGGGCGAGCTGGGCCTACGAGCAGTACTTC. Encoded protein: CASSLGSRASWAYEQYF.

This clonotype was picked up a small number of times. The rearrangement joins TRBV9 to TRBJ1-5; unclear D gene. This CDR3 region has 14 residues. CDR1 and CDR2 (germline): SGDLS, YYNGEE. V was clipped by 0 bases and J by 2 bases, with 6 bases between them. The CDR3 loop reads CASSVGVRNQPQHF. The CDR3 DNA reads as TGTGCCAGCAGCGTAGGGGTTCGCAATCAGCCCCAGCATTTT.

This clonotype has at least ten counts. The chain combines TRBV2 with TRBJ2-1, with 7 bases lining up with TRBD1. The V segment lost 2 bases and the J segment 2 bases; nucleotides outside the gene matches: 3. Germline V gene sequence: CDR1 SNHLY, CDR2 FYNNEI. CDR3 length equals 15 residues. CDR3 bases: TGTGCCAGCAGTGAAACAGGACAGGCCTACAATGAGCAGTTCTTC. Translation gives CASSETGQAYNEQFF.

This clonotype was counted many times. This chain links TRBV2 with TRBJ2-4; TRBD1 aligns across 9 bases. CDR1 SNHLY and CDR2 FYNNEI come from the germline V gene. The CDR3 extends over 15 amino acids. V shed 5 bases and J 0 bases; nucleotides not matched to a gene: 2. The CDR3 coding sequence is TGTGCCAGCAGTCGACAGGGGGTAGCCAAAAACATTCAGTACTTC. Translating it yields CASSRQGVAKNIQYF.

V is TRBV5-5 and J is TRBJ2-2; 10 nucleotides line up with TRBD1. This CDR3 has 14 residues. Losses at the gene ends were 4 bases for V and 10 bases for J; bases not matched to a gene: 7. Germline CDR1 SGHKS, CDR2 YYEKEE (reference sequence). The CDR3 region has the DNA TGTGCCAGCAGCAGGACAGGGGGGGGCGAGGAGCTGTTTTTT. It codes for CASSRTGGGEELFF.

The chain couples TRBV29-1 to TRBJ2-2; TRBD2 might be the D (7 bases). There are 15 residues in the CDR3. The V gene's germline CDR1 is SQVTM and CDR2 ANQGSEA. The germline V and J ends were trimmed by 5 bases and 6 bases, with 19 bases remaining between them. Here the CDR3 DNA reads TGCAGCGTTCTTCTGGGGGGGCGCTGGCCCGGGGAGCTGTTTTTT. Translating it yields CSVLLGGRWPGELFF.

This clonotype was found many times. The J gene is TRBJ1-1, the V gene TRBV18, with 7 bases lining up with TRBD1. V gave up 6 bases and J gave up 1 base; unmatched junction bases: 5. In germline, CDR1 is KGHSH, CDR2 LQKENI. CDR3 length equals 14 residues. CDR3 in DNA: TGTGCCAGCTCCCCCGGACAGGAGAACACTGAAGCTTTCTTT. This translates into CASSPGQENTEAFF. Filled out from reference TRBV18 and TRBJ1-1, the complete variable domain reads NAGVMQNPRHLVRRRGQEARLRCSPMKGHSHVYWYRQLPEEGLKFMVYLQKENIIDESGMPKERFSAEFPKEGPSILRIQQVVRGDSAAYFCASSPGQENTEAFFGQGTRLTVV.

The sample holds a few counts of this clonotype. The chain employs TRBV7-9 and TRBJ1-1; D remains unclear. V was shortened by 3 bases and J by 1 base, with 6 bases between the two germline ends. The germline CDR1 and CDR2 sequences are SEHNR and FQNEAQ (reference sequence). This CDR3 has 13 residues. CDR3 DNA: TGTGCCAGCAGCTTTTGGACGAACACTGAAGCTTTCTTT. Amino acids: CASSFWTNTEAFF.

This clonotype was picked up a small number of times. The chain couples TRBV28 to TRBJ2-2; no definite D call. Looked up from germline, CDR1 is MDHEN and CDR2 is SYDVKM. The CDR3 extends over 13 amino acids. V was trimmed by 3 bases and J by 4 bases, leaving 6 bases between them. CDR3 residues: CASSLWTTGELFF. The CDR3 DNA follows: TGTGCCAGCAGTTTGTGGACCACCGGGGAGCTGTTTTTT. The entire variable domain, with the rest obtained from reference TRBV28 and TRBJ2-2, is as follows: DVKVTQSSRYLVKRTGEKVFLECVQDMDHENMFWYRQDPGLGLRLIYFSYDVKMKEKGDIPEGYSVSREKKERFSLILESASTNQTSMYLCASSLWTTGELFFGEGSRLTVL.

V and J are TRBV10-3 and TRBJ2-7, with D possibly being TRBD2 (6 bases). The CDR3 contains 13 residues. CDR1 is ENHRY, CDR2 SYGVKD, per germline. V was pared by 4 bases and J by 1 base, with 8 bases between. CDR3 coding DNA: TGTGCCATCAGTGCGGGGGTATCCTACGAGCAGTACTTC. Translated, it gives CAISAGVSYEQYF.

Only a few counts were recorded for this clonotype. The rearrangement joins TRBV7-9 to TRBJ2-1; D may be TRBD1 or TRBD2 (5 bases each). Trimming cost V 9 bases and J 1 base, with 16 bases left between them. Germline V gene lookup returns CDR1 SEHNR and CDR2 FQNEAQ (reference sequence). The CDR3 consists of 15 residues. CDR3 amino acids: CASRTGLRSYNEQFF. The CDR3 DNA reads TGTGCCAGTCGAACGGGGCTTAGGTCCTACAATGAGCAGTTCTTC.

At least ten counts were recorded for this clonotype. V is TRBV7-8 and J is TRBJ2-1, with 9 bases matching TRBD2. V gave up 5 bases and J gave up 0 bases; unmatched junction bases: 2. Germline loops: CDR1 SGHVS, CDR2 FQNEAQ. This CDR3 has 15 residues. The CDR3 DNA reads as TGTGCCAGCAGCGATAGCGGGAGCTCCTACAATGAGCAGTTCTTC. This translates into CASSDSGSSYNEQFF.

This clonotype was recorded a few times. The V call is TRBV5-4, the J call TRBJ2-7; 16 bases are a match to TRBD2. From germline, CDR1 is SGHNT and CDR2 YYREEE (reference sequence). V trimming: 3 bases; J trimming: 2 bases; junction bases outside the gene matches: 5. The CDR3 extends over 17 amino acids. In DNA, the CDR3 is TGTGCCAGCAGCTCCCCGGGACTAGCGGGAGGGGCCTACGAGCAGTACTTC. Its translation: CASSSPGLAGGAYEQYF.

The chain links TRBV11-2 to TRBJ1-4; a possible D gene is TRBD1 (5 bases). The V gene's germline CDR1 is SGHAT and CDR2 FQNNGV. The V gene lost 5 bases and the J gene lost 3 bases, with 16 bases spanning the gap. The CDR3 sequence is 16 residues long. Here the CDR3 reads CASSTTRRGANEKLFF. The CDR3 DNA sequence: TGTGCCAGCAGCACTACAAGGCGGGGGGCTAATGAAAAACTGTTTTTT.

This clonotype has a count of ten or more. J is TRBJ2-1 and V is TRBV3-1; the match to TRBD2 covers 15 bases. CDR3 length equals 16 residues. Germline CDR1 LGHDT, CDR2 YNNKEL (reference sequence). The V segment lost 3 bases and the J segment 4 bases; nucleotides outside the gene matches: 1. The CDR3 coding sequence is TGTGCCAGCAGCCAGGGGACTAGCGGGAGGTACAATGAGCAGTTCTTC. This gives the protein CASSQGTSGRYNEQFF.